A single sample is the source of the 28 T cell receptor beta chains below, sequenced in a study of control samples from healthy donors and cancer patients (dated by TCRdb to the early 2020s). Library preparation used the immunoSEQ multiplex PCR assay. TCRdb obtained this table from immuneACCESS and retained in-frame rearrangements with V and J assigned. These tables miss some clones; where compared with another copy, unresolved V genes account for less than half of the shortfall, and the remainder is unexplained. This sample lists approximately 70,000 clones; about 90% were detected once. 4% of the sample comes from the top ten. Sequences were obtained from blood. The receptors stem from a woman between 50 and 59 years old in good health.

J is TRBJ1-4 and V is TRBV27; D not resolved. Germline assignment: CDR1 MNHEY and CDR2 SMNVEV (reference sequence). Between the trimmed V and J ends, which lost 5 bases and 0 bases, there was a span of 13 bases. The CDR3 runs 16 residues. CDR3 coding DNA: TGTGCCAGCAGTCGACAAAAGGCCCCAACTAATGAAAAACTGTTTTTT. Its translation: CASSRQKAPTNEKLFF. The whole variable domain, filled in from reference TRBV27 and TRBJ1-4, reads EAQVTQNPRYLITVTGKKLTVTCSQNMNHEYMSWYRQDPGLGLRQIYYSMNVEVTDKGDVPEGYKVSRKEKRNFPLILESPSPNQTSLYFCASSRQKAPTNEKLFFGSGTQLSVL.

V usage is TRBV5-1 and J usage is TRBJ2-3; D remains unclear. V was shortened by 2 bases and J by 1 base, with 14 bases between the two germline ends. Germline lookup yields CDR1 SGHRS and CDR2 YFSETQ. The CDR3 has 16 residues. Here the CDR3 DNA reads TGCGCCAGCAGCTTTGACCCCCAGGTACGCACAGATACGCAGTATTTT. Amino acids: CASSFDPQVRTDTQYF.

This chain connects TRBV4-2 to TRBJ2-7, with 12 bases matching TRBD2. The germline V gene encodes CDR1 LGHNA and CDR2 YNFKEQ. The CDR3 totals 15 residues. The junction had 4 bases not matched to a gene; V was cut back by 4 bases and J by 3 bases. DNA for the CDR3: TGTGCCAGCAGCCCGGGACTAGCGGGTATCTACGAGCAGTACTTC. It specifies CASSPGLAGIYEQYF.

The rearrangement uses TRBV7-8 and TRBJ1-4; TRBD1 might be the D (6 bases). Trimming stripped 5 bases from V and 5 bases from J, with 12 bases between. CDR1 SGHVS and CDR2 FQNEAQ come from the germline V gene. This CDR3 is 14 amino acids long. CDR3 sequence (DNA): TGTGCCAGCAGCGCTACAGGGTTGAATGAAAAACTGTTTTTT. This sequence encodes CASSATGLNEKLFF.

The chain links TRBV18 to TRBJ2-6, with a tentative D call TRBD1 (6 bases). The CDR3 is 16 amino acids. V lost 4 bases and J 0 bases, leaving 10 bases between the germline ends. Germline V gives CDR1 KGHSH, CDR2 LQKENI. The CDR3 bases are TGTGCCAGCTCACGGAGAGGGGGCTCTGGGGCCAACGTCCTGACTTTC. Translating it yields CASSRRGGSGANVLTF. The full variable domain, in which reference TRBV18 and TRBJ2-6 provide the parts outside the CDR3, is NAGVMQNPRHLVRRRGQEARLRCSPMKGHSHVYWYRQLPEEGLKFMVYLQKENIIDESGMPKERFSAEFPKEGPSILRIQQVVRGDSAAYFCASSRRGGSGANVLTFGAGSRLTVL.

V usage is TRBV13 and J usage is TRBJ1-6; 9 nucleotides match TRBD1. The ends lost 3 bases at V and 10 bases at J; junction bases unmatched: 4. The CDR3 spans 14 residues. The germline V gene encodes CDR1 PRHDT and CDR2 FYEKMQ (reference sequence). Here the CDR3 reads CASSFRTGESPLHF. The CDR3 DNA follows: TGTGCCAGCAGCTTTAGGACAGGGGAATCACCCCTCCACTTT.

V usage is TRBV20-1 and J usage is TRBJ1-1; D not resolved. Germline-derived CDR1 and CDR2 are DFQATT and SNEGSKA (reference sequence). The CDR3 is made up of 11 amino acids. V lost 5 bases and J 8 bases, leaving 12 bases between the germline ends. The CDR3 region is CSAEAVTEAFF. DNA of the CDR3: TGCAGTGCTGAGGCAGTCACAGAAGCTTTCTTT.

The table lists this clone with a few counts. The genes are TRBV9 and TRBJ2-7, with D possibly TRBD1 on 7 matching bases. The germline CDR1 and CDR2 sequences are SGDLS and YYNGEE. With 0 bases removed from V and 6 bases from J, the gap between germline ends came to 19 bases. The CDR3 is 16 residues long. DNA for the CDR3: TGTGCCAGCAGCGTAGGGGTCTCAGGGGGGTTCTCCGAGCAGTACTTC. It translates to CASSVGVSGGFSEQYF.

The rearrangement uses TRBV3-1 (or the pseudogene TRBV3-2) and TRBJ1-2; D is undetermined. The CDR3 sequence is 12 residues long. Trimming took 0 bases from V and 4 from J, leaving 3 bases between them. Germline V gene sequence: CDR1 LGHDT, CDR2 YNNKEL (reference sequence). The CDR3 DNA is TGTGCCAGCAGCCAAGAAACCTATGGCTACACCTTC. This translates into CASSQETYGYTF.

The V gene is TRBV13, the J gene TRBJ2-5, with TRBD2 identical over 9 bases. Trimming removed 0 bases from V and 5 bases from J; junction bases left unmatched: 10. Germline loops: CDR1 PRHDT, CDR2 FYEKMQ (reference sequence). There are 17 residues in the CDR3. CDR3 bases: TGTGCCAGCAGCTTAGGAATCTGGCGGGAGGGCTTGGAGACCCAGTACTTC. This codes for CASSLGIWREGLETQYF.

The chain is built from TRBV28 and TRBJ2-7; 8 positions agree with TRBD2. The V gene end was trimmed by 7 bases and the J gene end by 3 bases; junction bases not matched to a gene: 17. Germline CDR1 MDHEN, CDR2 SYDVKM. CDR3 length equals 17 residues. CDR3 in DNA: TGTGCCAGCACCCCTCCTCTCGGCACTAGCGGTAACTACGAGCAGTACTTC. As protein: CASTPPLGTSGNYEQYF.

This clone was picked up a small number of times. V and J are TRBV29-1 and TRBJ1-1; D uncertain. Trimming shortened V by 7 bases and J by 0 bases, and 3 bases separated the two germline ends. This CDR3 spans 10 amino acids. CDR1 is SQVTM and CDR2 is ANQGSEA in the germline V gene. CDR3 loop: CSGMNTEAFF. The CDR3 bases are TGCAGCGGTATGAACACTGAAGCTTTCTTT.

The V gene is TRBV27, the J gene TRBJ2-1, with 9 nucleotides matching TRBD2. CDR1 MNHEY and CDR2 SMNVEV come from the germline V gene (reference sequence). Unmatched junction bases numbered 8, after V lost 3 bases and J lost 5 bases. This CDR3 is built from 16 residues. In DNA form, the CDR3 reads TGTGCCAGCAGTTTCCTTACTAGCGGGCCCAACAATGAGCAGTTCTTC. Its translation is CASSFLTSGPNNEQFF.

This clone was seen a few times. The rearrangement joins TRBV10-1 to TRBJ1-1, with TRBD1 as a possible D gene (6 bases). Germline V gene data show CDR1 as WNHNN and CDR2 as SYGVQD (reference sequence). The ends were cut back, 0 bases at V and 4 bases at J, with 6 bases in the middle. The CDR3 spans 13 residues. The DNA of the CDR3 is TGCGCCAGCAGTGAGTCAGGGGGCACTGAAGCTTTCTTT. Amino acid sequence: CASSESGGTEAFF.

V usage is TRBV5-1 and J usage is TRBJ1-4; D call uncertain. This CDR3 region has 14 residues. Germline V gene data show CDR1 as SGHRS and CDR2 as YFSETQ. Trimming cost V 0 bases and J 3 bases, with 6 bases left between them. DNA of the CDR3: TGCGCCAGCAGCTTGGAGGAAGCTAATGAAAAACTGTTTTTT. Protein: CASSLEEANEKLFF. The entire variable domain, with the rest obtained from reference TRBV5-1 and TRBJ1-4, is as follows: KAGVTQTPRYLIKTRGQQVTLSCSPISGHRSVSWYQQTPGQGLQFLFEYFSETQRNKGNFPGRFSGRQFSNSRSEMNVSTLELGDSALYLCASSLEEANEKLFFGSGTQLSVL.

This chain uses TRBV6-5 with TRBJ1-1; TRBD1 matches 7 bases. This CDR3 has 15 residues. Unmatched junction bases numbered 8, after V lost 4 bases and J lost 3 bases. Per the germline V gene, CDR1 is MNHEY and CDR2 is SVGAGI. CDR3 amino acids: CASSFRQGGYTEAFF. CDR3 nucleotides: TGTGCCAGCAGTTTTCGACAGGGAGGGTACACTGAAGCTTTCTTT.

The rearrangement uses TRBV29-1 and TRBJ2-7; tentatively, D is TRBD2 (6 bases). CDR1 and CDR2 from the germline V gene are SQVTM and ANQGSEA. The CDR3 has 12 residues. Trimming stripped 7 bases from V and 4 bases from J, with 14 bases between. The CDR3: CSATRDGYEQYF. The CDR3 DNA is TGCAGCGCGACGCGGGACGGGTACGAGCAGTACTTC.

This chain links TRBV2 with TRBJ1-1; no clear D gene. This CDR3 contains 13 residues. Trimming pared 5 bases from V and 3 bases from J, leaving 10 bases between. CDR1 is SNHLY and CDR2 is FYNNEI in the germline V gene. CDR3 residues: CASSLDGHTEAFF. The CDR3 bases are TGTGCCAGCAGTTTAGACGGACACACTGAAGCTTTCTTT.

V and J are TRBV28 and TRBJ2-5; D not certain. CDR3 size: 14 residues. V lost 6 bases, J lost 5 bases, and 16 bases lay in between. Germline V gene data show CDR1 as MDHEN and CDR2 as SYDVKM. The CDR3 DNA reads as TGTGCCAGCAGATTCCCGAGATTAGGGGAGACCCAGTACTTC. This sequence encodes CASRFPRLGETQYF.

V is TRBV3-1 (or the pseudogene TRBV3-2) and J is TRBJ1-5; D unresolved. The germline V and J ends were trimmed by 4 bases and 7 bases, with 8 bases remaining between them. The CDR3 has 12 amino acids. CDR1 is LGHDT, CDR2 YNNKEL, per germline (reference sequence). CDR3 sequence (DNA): TGTGCCAGCAGCCTGCGTGGCCAGCCCCAGCATTTT. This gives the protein CASSLRGQPQHF.

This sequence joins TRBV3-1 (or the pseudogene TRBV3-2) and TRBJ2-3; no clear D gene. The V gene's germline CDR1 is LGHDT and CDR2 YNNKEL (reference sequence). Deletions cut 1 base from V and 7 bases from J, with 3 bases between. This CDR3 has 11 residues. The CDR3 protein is CASSQGNTQYF. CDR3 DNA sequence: TGTGCCAGCAGCCAAGGGAATACGCAGTATTTT.

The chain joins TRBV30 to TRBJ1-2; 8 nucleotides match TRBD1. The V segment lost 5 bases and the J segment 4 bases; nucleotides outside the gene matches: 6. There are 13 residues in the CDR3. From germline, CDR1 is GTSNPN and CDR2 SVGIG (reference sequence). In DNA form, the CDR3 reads TGTGCCTGGGGAACAGGGGGTACCTATGGCTACACCTTC. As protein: CAWGTGGTYGYTF.

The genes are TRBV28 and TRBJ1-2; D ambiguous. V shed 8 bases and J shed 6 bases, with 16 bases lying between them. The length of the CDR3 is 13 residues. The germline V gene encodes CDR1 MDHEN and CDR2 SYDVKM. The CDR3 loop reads CASPLTLGDGYTF. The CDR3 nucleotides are TGTGCCAGCCCCCTCACGTTGGGCGATGGCTACACCTTC.

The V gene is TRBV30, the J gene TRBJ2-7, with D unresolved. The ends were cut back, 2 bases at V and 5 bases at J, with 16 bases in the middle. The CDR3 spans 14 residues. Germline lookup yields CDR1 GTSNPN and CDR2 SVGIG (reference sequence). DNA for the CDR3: TGTGCCTGGAGTAGAGGCTTGATGGGGAACGAGCAGTACTTC. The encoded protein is CAWSRGLMGNEQYF.

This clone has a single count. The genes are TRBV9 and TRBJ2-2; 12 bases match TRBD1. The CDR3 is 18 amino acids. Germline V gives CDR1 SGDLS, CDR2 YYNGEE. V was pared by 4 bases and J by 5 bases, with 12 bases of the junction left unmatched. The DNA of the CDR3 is TGTGCCAGCAGCACCACAAAAGGGGGACAGGGGGCGACCGGGGAGCTGTTTTTT. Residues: CASSTTKGGQGATGELFF.

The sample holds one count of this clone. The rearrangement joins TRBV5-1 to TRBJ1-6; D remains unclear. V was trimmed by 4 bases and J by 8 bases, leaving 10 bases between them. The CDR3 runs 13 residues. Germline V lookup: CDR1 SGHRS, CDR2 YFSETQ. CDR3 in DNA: TGCGCCAGCAGCCGTGGGGTTGATTCACCCCTCCACTTT. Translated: CASSRGVDSPLHF.

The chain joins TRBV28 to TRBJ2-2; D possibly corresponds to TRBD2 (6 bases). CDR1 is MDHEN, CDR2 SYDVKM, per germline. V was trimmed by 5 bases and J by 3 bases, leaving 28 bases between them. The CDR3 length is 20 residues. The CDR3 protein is CASSAYAPGLNTVYTGELFF. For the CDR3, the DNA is TGTGCCAGCAGTGCCTACGCTCCGGGACTCAATACGGTCTACACCGGGGAGCTGTTTTTT.

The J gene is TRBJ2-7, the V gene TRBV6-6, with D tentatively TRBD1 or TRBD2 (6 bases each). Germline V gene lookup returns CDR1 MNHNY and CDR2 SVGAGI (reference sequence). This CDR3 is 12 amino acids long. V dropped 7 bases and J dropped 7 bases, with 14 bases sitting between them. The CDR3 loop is CASNLQGGEQYF. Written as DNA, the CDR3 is TGTGCCAGCAACTTACAGGGAGGAGAGCAGTACTTC.